This TCR beta chain derives from a study of blood T cell repertoires in COVID-19. Overall study: Samples representing acute and convalescent COVID-19 were sourced from the United States, Italy and Spain. In each case, the material was cDNA or gDNA derived from T cells, B-cell-depleted T cells, or PBMCs.

The authors' processing: Reference gene primers were amplified, and this amplification served to estimate nucleated cell counts. Method: immunoSEQ multiplex PCR; TCRdb's copy keeps in-frame clones and lacks some. V, J and clone size are taken as reported in that table, and D and trimming were inferred from the DNA itself. The table shows more than 50,000 clones, with around 90% occurring only once. V was clipped by 3 bases and J by 1 base, with 19 bases between them. This CDR3 has 17 residues. Germline CDR1 is SGHTS and CDR2 is YDEGEE. Material: peripheral blood. This TCR was recovered from a man in his 60s with active COVID-19. This chain links TRBV5-8 with TRBJ2-5, with a possible D match to TRBD2 (6 bases). The CDR3 sequence is CASSSTYGSAAQETQYF. In DNA form, the CDR3 reads TGTGCCAGCAGCTCGACTTACGGGAGTGCGGCCCAAGAGACCCAGTACTTC.